The rows below give T cell receptor beta chains drawn from one sample of a study of hypomethylating agent response in myelodysplastic syndrome. Only in-frame clones appear in the TCRdb table, and some are missing; sequencing was by immunoSEQ multiplex PCR. Of around 6,100 clones listed, roughly 80% are singletons. Sequenced material: bone marrow, taken before or after starting hypomethylating agent treatment for myelodysplastic syndrome (not recorded which). The receptors were gathered from a human donor with myelodysplastic syndrome. Each CDR3 is given with its conserved first and last residue. Each record gives: J gene, V gene, CDR3 protein.

TRBJ2-5 | TRBV29-1 | CSVMGQGVGEQYF
TRBJ2-1 | TRBV19 | CASKTSGRNEQFF
TRBJ2-1 | TRBV6-1 | CAGTGGYNEQFF
TRBJ2-7 | TRBV4-2 | CASSQKIGTGVVEQYF
TRBJ1-1 | TRBV5-1 | CASSLRQGATEAFF
TRBJ2-1 | TRBV27 | CASSWLAGSNEQFF
TRBJ2-6 | TRBV9 | CASSVRIGANVLTF
TRBJ1-2 | TRBV6-5 | CASSFGQGALGYTF
TRBJ1-2 | TRBV27 | CASSSQGNYGYTF
TRBJ2-1 | TRBV28 | CASERETSYNEQFF
TRBJ2-7 | TRBV28 | CASSPHLTSGAYEQYF
TRBJ1-3 | TRBV6-1 | CASSSRTVGNTIYF
TRBJ2-2 | TRBV6-4 | CASSGAGAKTGELFF
TRBJ1-4 | TRBV5-4 | CASSLFSGTGREKLFF
TRBJ2-7 | TRBV27 | CASTPGASSGEQYF
TRBJ1-1 | TRBV9 | CASSPPGQNTEAFF
TRBJ2-7 | TRBV6-5 | CASSYSADTREQYF
TRBJ1-5 | TRBV19 | CASKFWNSNQPQHF
TRBJ2-1 | TRBV11-3 | CASSSLQYNEQFF
TRBJ2-5 | TRBV5-1 | CASSLAREGPRETQYF
TRBJ1-1 | TRBV5-1 | CASSLTPGITEAFF
TRBJ2-1 | TRBV27 | CASSLRAAGATYNEQFF
TRBJ1-1 | TRBV11-3 | CASSSGQPNAEAFF
TRBJ2-1 | TRBV18 | CASSPTSGGASEQFF
TRBJ1-4 | TRBV7-9 | CASSFGGNEKLFF
TRBJ2-1 | TRBV28 | CASSSYRGLTYNEQFF
TRBJ2-6 | TRBV5-1 | CASSLIPGDGANVLTF
TRBJ2-7 | TRBV28 | CASMPPPTGSYEQYF
TRBJ2-3 | TRBV5-1 | CASKDGRAADTQYF
TRBJ2-7 | TRBV11-3 | CASSLVGGGYEQYF
TRBJ1-1 | TRBV2 | CASSSGEAFF
TRBJ1-3 | TRBV9 | CASSVDGGASGNTIYF
TRBJ2-7 | TRBV5-1 | CASSSPPGQGVHEQYF
TRBJ2-1 | TRBV27 | CASSLAGSVNEQFF
TRBJ1-1 | TRBV5-1 | CASSLTRDTEAFF
TRBJ1-5 | TRBV18 | CASSPRGQGVGQPQHF
TRBJ2-3 | TRBV5-5 | CASSPQREVADTQYF
TRBJ2-7 | TRBV19 | CASSIEEPTSYEQYF
TRBJ2-3 | TRBV7-2 | CASSALAGVTDTQYF
TRBJ2-3 | TRBV7-3 | CASSRRGTSRTDTQYF
TRBJ1-3 | TRBV7-6 | CASSLRVPGNTIYF
TRBJ1-4 | TRBV5-1 | CASSDHRGGGNEKLFF
TRBJ2-5 | TRBV15 | CATSRVGRTQETQYF
TRBJ2-2 | TRBV18 | CASSPQNTGELFF
TRBJ1-1 | TRBV19 | CASSIATPGTALGNTEAFF
TRBJ1-6 | TRBV5-5 | CASSLRQNYNSPLHF
TRBJ2-2 | TRBV5-1 | CASSLTTGRGTGELFF
TRBJ2-7 | TRBV6-6 | CASLGTGRNEQYF
TRBJ2-6 | TRBV7-2 | CASSSAFLGGTGANVLTF
TRBJ1-1 | TRBV4-1 | CASSSQGNTEAFF
TRBJ1-2 | TRBV28 | CASSSGGLKDGYTF
TRBJ1-2 | TRBV10-3 | CAISVEEGPNYGYTF
TRBJ1-6 | TRBV2 | CASRERQGSSPLHF
TRBJ1-3 | TRBV7-8 | CASSLGGGTGHTIYF